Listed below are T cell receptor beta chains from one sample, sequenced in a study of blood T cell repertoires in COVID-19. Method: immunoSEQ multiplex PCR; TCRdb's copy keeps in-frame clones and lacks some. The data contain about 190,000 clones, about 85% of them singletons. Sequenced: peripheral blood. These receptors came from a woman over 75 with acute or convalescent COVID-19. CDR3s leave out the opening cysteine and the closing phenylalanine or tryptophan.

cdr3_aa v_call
ASSLGWDRGNEQF TRBV7-8
ASSPRSPPGNEQF TRBV13
ASSDSDRASPLH TRBV6-4
ATMGLAGADTQY TRBV5-4
ASSPTSGRSYEQY TRBV18
ASSPMGMGNQPQH TRBV9
ASTGRSETQY TRBV6-6
ASSPGTLDVQAF TRBV7-2
ASETGVNFYGYT TRBV27
ASSYSRGTYEQY TRBV6-2/TRBV6-3
ASSPGQGSEKLF TRBV7-9
ASSEGLAGGEQF TRBV5-1
ASSPDSRGTQY TRBV5-1
ASSTGPRTSGRSEQF TRBV11-3
ASSLGPRTSGNPYYEQY TRBV11-2
ASSTPPLQWGGAF TRBV19
ARSYMREEETQY TRBV5-3
ASSLAGRGETQY TRBV5-1
ASSPNQGQTEAF TRBV18
ASSLDAGGETQY TRBV5-1
ASSYTQFAGTDTQY TRBV6-5
ASSVDRGEVETQY TRBV13
ASSINRQGVV TRBV19
ASSFYRNTIY TRBV5-6
ASSLGGLAGQGETQY TRBV11-2
ASSRTGGSTEAF TRBV4-3
ASSFSGTYNEQF TRBV7-2
ASNPTWGGPQH TRBV6-2/TRBV6-3
ASSPGGINYGYT TRBV5-1
ASSPTAGGGYEQY TRBV9
ASSRDRGVVSYT TRBV7-2
ASSPYATSGRTNEQF TRBV19
ASSLDWQGGYNEQF TRBV5-4
ASSPTGGGTEAF TRBV18
ASSRQGNYGYT TRBV6-5
ASSLLEYNEQF TRBV12-3/TRBV12-4
ASSGGGGARNTIY TRBV18
ASSQGSGANVLT TRBV19
SVLATHYGYT TRBV29-1
ASSYSLAGGSDTQY TRBV6-2/TRBV6-3
SVGQLSNQPQH TRBV29-1
ASSVDTSGRAAPPEQF TRBV9
ASSPGDRPNQPQH TRBV18
ASSQDRGGALGYT TRBV4-3
ASSRPIGAASRETQY TRBV3-1/TRBV3-2
ASSPGQAPEQY TRBV18
ASSQDASGYNNEQF TRBV4-3
ATSRVAGPSSYNEQF TRBV15
ASGPIAYFNSPLH TRBV2
ASSRGGLAGGTGELF TRBV7-2
ASSLVIGTQIFYEQY TRBV7-9
ASSLQAVEETQY TRBV5-1